This T cell receptor (beta chain) appears in the sequencing data of a study of blood T cells in healthy people across ages. Then a second PCR, running about 6 to 12 cycles, was carried out with a sample-barcoded 5' primer and a J-beta primer mix. TCRdb reanalysed the 5' RACE reads using MiXCR and keeps one entry per CDR3 protein. The sample includes roughly 1.4 million distinct CDR3 sequences, 59% of them seen just once. As to this clonotype: Germline and junction disagree at one end, which may indicate a read error.

CDR3 length: 15 amino acids. Germline V gene sequence: CDR1 MNHNS, CDR2 SASEGT. Material for sequencing was blood. This sequence joins TRBV6-1 and TRBJ1-2; D is undetermined. The origin of this receptor is a man between 18 and 29 years old in good health. DNA for the CDR3: TGTGCCAGCAGTGAATCCGAGGGAAGGTTATATGGCTACACCTTT. Translating gives CASSESEGRLYGYTF.